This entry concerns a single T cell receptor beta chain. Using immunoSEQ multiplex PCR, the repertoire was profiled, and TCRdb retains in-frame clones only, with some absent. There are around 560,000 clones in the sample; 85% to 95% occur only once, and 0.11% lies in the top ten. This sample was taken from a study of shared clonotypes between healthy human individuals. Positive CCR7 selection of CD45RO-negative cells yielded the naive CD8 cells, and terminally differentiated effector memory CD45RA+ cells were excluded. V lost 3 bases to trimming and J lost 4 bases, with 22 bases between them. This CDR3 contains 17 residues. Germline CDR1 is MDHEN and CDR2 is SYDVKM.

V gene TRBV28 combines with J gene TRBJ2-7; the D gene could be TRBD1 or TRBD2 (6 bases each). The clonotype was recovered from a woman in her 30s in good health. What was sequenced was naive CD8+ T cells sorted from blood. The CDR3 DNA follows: TGTGCCAGCAGTTTTAGTGGCTGGGGGGCGCCCGGTTACGAGCAGTACTTC. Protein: CASSFSGWGAPGYEQYF.